A single sample gave rise to the 19 T cell receptor beta chains below, sequenced in a study of beta chain features in type 1 diabetes. These TCRs are of unknown antigen specificity. Expressed TCRB transcripts were sequenced, since all the RNA that had been isolated was reverse transcribed. Assay used: immunoSEQ multiplex PCR; TCRdb lists only in-frame clones, some missing. The sample records about 700,000 clones, 13% being singletons. Whole-study findings and limits: All four CD4+ subsets from Type 1 diabetes patients carried moderately but significantly shorter TCRB CDR3s.

Sequenced sample: naive CD4+ T cells from blood. These receptors were obtained from a man younger than 30 with type 1 diabetes.

The rearrangement uses TRBV4-1 and TRBJ1-2, with unresolved D. Looked up from germline, CDR1 is MGHRA and CDR2 is YSYEKL. V was clipped by 1 base and J by 3 bases, with 6 bases between them. The CDR3 is made up of 13 amino acids. The CDR3 nucleotides are TGCGCCAGCAGCCAAGTAACGGACTATGGCTACACCTTC. It codes for CASSQVTDYGYTF.

In this sample, this clone turned up a few times. Other DNA sequences of this sample code for an identical CDR3. The chain recombines TRBV18 with TRBJ2-7; TRBD1 matches 10 bases. The CDR3 has 14 residues. V gave up 3 bases and J gave up 3 bases; unmatched junction bases: 2. CDR1 is KGHSH, CDR2 LQKENI, per germline. CDR3 in amino acids: CASSPGQGYYEQYF. The CDR3 nucleotides read TGTGCCAGCTCACCGGGACAGGGGTACTACGAGCAGTACTTC.

In its sample, this clone was seen a few times. The chain links TRBV5-6 to TRBJ1-4; D not resolved. From germline, CDR1 is SGHDT and CDR2 YYEEEE. Trimming removed 4 bases from V and 8 bases from J, with 15 bases in between. The CDR3 totals 14 residues. CDR3 protein: CASSPGNPEEKLFF. CDR3 DNA: TGTGCCAGCAGCCCGGGCAACCCGGAAGAAAAACTGTTTTTT.

This clone was observed a handful of times. V gene TRBV4-1 combines with J gene TRBJ1-3; possible D gene TRBD1, 5 bases. The CDR3 loop spans 18 amino acids. V was shortened by 2 bases and J by 5 bases, with 22 bases between the two germline ends. CDR1 and CDR2 (germline): MGHRA, YSYEKL. CDR3 protein: CASSQREDPGRSRNTIYF. Written as DNA, the CDR3 is TGCGCCAGCAGCCAAAGGGAAGATCCAGGGAGATCCCGAAACACCATATATTTT.

The table lists this clone with a few counts. The rearrangement uses TRBV19 and TRBJ1-1, with 7 nucleotides matching TRBD1. CDR1 and CDR2 from the germline V gene are LNHDA and SQIVND (reference sequence). There are 15 residues in the CDR3. With V trimmed by 1 base and J by 6 bases, 8 bases remained unmatched. CDR3 bases: TGTGCCAGTAGTATAGCCGGGACAGAAAACGCTGAAGCTTTCTTT. Translating gives CASSIAGTENAEAFF.

The J gene is TRBJ2-3, the V gene TRBV5-1; weak D call: TRBD1 (5 bases). The CDR3 runs 13 residues. V lost 4 bases and J lost 9, with 15 bases in between. Germline V gene sequence: CDR1 SGHRS, CDR2 YFSETQ. This chain's CDR3 is CASSPPTGLTQYF. The CDR3, as DNA: TGCGCCAGCAGCCCACCCACAGGTTTGACGCAGTATTTT. Full variable domain (rest looked up from reference TRBV5-1 and TRBJ2-3): KAGVTQTPRYLIKTRGQQVTLSCSPISGHRSVSWYQQTPGQGLQFLFEYFSETQRNKGNFPGRFSGRQFSNSRSEMNVSTLELGDSALYLCASSPPTGLTQYFGPGTRLTVL.

This clone was seen only a few times. This chain joins TRBV10-1 and TRBJ2-3; D is unresolved. Germline assignment: CDR1 WNHNN and CDR2 SYGVQD (reference sequence). This CDR3 region has 13 residues. Trimming removed 4 bases from V and 2 bases from J, with 7 bases in between. The CDR3 nucleotides are TGCGCCAGCAGTGCGCGTTCCACAGATACGCAGTATTTT. Its protein is CASSARSTDTQYF.

The table lists this clone with a few counts. This chain joins TRBV5-1 and TRBJ2-6; D is uncertain. Trimming took 1 base from V and 0 from J, leaving 11 bases between them. Germline V gene data show CDR1 as SGHRS and CDR2 as YFSETQ. The CDR3 totals 17 residues. In DNA form, the CDR3 reads TGCGCCAGCAGCTTGATGGGCCCTCTCTCTGGGGCCAACGTCCTGACTTTC. It translates to CASSLMGPLSGANVLTF. Based on the CDR3 plus reference TRBV5-1 and TRBJ2-6, the full variable domain is KAGVTQTPRYLIKTRGQQVTLSCSPISGHRSVSWYQQTPGQGLQFLFEYFSETQRNKGNFPGRFSGRQFSNSRSEMNVSTLELGDSALYLCASSLMGPLSGANVLTFGAGSRLTVL.

J is TRBJ2-1 and V is TRBV14, with TRBD2 matching 11 bases. This CDR3 comprises 16 residues. Per germline, CDR1 SGHDN and CDR2 FVKESK. V trimming: 3 bases; J trimming: 10 bases; junction bases outside the gene matches: 11. In DNA, the CDR3 is TGTGCCAGCAGCCATATCGGTAGCGGGGGGGCGGAAGAGCAGTTCTTC. Residues: CASSHIGSGGAEEQFF.

This clone came up a few times. The rearrangement links TRBV29-1 to TRBJ1-2; D uncertain. CDR3 length equals 14 residues. V was clipped by 6 bases and J by 0 bases, with 14 bases between them. From germline, CDR1 is SQVTM and CDR2 ANQGSEA. The CDR3 reads CSVLRTETNYGYTF. The DNA of the CDR3 is TGCAGCGTCCTCAGGACGGAAACTAACTATGGCTACACCTTC.

This CDR3 is CASSQDLDFPGELFF. CDR3 DNA: TGTGCCAGCAGCCAGGACTTGGACTTTCCCGGGGAGCTGTTTTTT. The V and J genes are TRBV4-2 and TRBJ2-2, with a tentative D call TRBD2 (5 bases). The V gene lost 3 bases and the J gene lost 6 bases, with 14 bases spanning the gap. The V gene's germline CDR1 is LGHNA and CDR2 YNFKEQ. The CDR3 spans 15 residues.

The chain employs TRBV5-1 and TRBJ2-3, with TRBD2 identical over 7 bases. This CDR3 is 13 amino acids long. The junction had 6 bases not matched to a gene; V was cut back by 6 bases and J by 5 bases. Germline CDR1 is SGHRS and CDR2 is YFSETQ. The CDR3 DNA is TGCGCCAGCACTCGTCCGGGGGGAGATACGCAGTATTTT. Protein: CASTRPGGDTQYF.

The CDR3 protein is CASSALQNTEAFF. The CDR3 DNA is TGCGCCAGCAGTGCGTTGCAGAACACTGAAGCTTTCTTT. V gene TRBV10-1 combines with J gene TRBJ1-1; D unclear. The CDR3 runs 13 residues. Trimming stripped 4 bases from V and 1 base from J, with 7 bases between. CDR1 is WNHNN and CDR2 is SYGVQD in the germline V gene (reference sequence).

This clone came up once. This sequence joins TRBV19 and TRBJ2-1; D tentatively fits TRBD1 or TRBD2 (5 bases each). Trimming removed 4 bases from V and 5 bases from J, with 15 bases in between. The CDR3 totals 15 residues. Germline V gene data show CDR1 as LNHDA and CDR2 as SQIVND (reference sequence). Here the CDR3 reads CASSTWTLRDNEQFF. CDR3 bases: TGTGCCAGTAGTACCTGGACACTGAGGGACAATGAGCAGTTCTTC.

CDR3 region: CAWSLQTMSTIYF. As DNA, the CDR3 is TGTGCCTGGAGCTTACAGACAATGAGCACCATATATTTT. This sequence joins TRBV30 and TRBJ1-3; no firm D call. Per germline, CDR1 GTSNPN and CDR2 SVGIG (reference sequence). Trimming cost V 3 bases and J 9 bases, with 15 bases left between them. The CDR3 covers 13 residues.

Concerning this clone itself: The same CDR3 can be traced to other DNA sequences in this sample. This chain connects TRBV7-9 to TRBJ2-7, with D uncertain. CDR1 SEHNR and CDR2 FQNEAQ come from the germline V gene (reference sequence). Trimming left V 5 bases short and J 2 bases short, with 10 bases between. This CDR3 comprises 13 residues. The CDR3 sequence is CASSVGGAYEQYF. In DNA, the CDR3 is TGTGCCAGCAGCGTAGGCGGAGCCTACGAGCAGTACTTC.

The sample holds one count of this clone. Other nucleotide sequences in the sample specify the same CDR3. The chain combines TRBV15 with TRBJ1-3; D uncertain. CDR3 length: 15 residues. Germline assignment: CDR1 LNHNV and CDR2 YYDKDF (reference sequence). V was pared by 0 bases and J by 2 bases, with 8 bases between. The CDR3 sequence: CATSRDPGTGNTIYF. CDR3 sequence (DNA): TGTGCCACCAGCAGAGATCCAGGAACTGGAAACACCATATATTTT.

This clone has only a few counts. V is TRBV4-1 and J is TRBJ1-2; D remains unclear. CDR3 size: 13 residues. Trimming shortened V by 6 bases and J by 8 bases, and 16 bases separated the two germline ends. Germline loops: CDR1 MGHRA, CDR2 YSYEKL. Written as DNA, the CDR3 is TGCGCCAGCAGAGGAAGCTCCGCGAGGGGCTACACCTTC. It is translated as CASRGSSARGYTF.

In this sample, this clone turned up many times. The CDR3, as DNA: TGCGCCAGCAGCCCGGGACAGGGGGATCGCATTCAGTACTTC. Encoded protein: CASSPGQGDRIQYF. V gene TRBV4-1 combines with J gene TRBJ2-4; 11 bases fit TRBD1. J was trimmed by 9 bases and V by 4 bases; bases with no gene match: 5. This CDR3 has 14 residues. Germline V lookup: CDR1 MGHRA, CDR2 YSYEKL.